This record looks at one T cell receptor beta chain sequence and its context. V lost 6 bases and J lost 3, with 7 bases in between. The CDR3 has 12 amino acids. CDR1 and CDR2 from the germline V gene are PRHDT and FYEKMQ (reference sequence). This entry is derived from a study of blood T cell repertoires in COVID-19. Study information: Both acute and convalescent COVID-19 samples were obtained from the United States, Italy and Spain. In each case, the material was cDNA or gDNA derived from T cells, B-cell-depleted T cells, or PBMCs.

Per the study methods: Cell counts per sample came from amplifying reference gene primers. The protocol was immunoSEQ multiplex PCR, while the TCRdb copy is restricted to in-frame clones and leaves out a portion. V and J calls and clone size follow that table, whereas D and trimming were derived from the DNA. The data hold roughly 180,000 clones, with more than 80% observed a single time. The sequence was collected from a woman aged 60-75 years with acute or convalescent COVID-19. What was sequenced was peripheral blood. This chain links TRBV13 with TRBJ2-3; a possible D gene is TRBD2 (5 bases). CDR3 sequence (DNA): TGTGCCAGCAGTATAGCGACAGATACGCAGTATTTT. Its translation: CASSIATDTQYF.